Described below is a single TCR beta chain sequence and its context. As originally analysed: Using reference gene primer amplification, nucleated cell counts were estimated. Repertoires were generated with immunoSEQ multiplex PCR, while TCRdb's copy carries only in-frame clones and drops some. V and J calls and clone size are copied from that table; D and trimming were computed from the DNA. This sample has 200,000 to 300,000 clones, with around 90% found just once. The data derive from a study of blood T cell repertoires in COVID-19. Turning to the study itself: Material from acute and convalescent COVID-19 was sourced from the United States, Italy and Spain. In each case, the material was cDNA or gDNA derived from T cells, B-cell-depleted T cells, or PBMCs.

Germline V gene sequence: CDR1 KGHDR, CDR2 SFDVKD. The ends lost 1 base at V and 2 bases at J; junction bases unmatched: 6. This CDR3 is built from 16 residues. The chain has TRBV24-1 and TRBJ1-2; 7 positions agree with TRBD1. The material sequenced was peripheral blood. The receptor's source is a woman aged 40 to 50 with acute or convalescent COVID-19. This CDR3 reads CATSDFNAQGNYGYTF. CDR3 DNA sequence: TGTGCCACCAGTGATTTCAACGCACAGGGGAACTATGGCTACACCTTC.